This TCR beta chain appears in the sequencing data of a study of T cell responses to AZD1222 COVID-19 vaccine (dated by TCRdb to about 2021). About the full investigation: A total of 230 to 250 trial participants underwent TCR sequencing, of whom 207 had received two doses of AZD1222 and around 25 had received two doses of the MenACWY control vaccine. Enrollment into the trials was organized by age into subgroups of 18-55, 56-69 and 70-plus years, and those subgroups contained roughly 140, 27 and 60 TCR-sequenced participants, respectively. Here is what the overall study found, with its caveats: The whole spike protein was spanned by vaccine-associated CD4 TCRs, and dominant responses were seen in regions 160-218 and 743-854. Nearly half of unique spike-specific TCRs reportedly recognized epitopes outside regions mutated in the B.1.351 and B.1.1.7 variants. Participants were mostly white British, with more females than males. The authors suggested clonal diversity may have been underestimated. No day 14 peak-response samples were available, so repertoires were characterized only after the peak T cell response. Spike-specific TCR breadth and depth rose significantly after two AZD1222 doses compared with day 0 and with MenACWY recipients. Conclusions about previously exposed vaccinees are limited because only six or seven AZD1222 recipients were SARS-CoV-2 seropositive at baseline. In the small 56-69-year group, the increase in depth fell short of significance, most likely because of low power.

The label giving this sample's time point can be read as: baseline before first vaccination. Read against the paper, the sample's treatment or condition label means: meningococcal conjugate vaccine given as trial control. Vaccinee samples were obtained from the UK trials COV001 and COV002, which included a single-blind randomized controlled phase 2/3 trial of AZD1222 (ChAdOx1 nCoV-19) in healthy adults. For TCRbeta chain sequencing, PBMC samples from trial participants were taken at day 0 and at day 28 after the second dose. In regard to this clone: This receptor's antigen is unknown. No base-level quality is on record; no much larger clone is a single base apart.

Via the germline V gene, CDR1 is SGHAT and CDR2 FQNNGV. The CDR3 goes from the cysteine to the phenylalanine over 13 residues. Only the CDR3 DNA stays, 39 bases, in frame from base 1. V drops 1 base and J drops 4 bases, leaving 8 bases in between. The CDR3 regions of human TCRbeta chains were subjected to immunosequencing. The original pipeline was this. Repertoire TCRs were matched against a reference library of SARS-CoV-2-specific TCRs generated with the MIRA antigen-specificity platform. Breadth was defined as the fraction of unique TCRs that were SARS-CoV-2-associated. Depth was defined as the fraction of total T cells that were SARS-CoV-2-associated. Using the MIRA data, every spike-specific TCR was mapped to the spike region that the TCR reacted to and assigned to either a CD4 or a CD8 class. Log10-transformed breadth and depth values were compared by one-way ANOVA with Sidak's multiple comparisons tests. TCRdb re-hosts the immuneACCESS table, in-frame sequences only. Its copies lack some clones; in the studies checked, an unresolved V gene accounts for under half of them, and the cause for the rest is not known. V and J calls and clone size follow that table, whereas D and trimming were derived from the DNA. Counted in this sample were over 100,000 clones; around 90% of them appeared once. Around 13% of the sample is taken by the ten largest.

Source: peripheral blood, taken on day 0 of MenACWY control vaccination. The origin of this receptor is an adult in good health. Here the chain combines TRBV11-2 and TRBJ2-7, with the D call tentatively TRBD1 or TRBD2, each fitting 5 bases. The CDR3 in this case is CASSLGDRYEQYF. At the DNA level, the sequence is TGTGCCAGCAGCTTAGGGGACCGGTACGAGCAGTACTTC. Reference TRBV11-2 and TRBJ2-7 proteins supply the regions before and after the CDR3; the full variable domain is: EAGVAQSPRYKIIEKRQSVAFWCNPISGHATLYWYQQILGQGPKLLIQFQNNGVVDDSQLPKDRFSAERLKGVDSTLKIQPAKLEDSAVYLCASSLGDRYEQYFGPGTRLTVT.